One sample yielded the 30 T cell receptor beta chains listed below, sequenced in a study of vaccination and CD4 T cells after COVID-19. Their recognized antigens are unknown. Cultured CD4+ T-cell DNA underwent Oncomine TCR Beta short-read sequencing. MiXCR, applied by TCRdb to the PCR reads, yields one record per CDR3 protein. The sample comprises about 23,000 distinct CDR3 sequences, 43% of which are singletons, and 4% to 5% rests with the top ten. Time point indicated: late sampling 161 to 241 days after vaccination in a few convalescent patients. Treatment given: approximately 10-day PBMC culture with coronavirus spike peptide pools or control peptides (ViraFEST assay). The specimen was CD4+ T cells from blood, cultured in vitro, collected about 7 months after SARS-CoV-2 vaccination. These receptors came from a human donor who had recovered from COVID-19.

This clonotype has more than one count but fewer than ten. V is TRBV20-1 and J is TRBJ1-5; D perhaps matches TRBD1 (6 bases). This CDR3 is 18 amino acids long. Trimming stripped 6 bases from V and 0 bases from J, with 24 bases between. Germline CDR1 is DFQATT and CDR2 is SNEGSKA (reference sequence). CDR3 coding DNA: TGCAGTGCGGACCGTTCGACCGGGACACGATATAGCAATCAGCCCCAGCATTTT. As protein: CSADRSTGTRYSNQPQHF.

The genes are TRBV6-1 and TRBJ1-2; D gene unclear. CDR1 is MNHNS and CDR2 is SASEGT in the germline V gene. With 8 bases removed from V and 7 bases from J, the gap between germline ends came to 11 bases. The CDR3 covers 11 residues. The CDR3 sequence is CASSDVGGYTF. The CDR3, as DNA: TGTGCCAGCTCCGACGTCGGTGGCTACACCTTC.

The chain couples TRBV4-3 to TRBJ2-1; 7 nucleotides match TRBD2. V gave up 6 bases and J gave up 0 bases; unmatched junction bases: 5. Germline lookup yields CDR1 LGHNA and CDR2 YSLEER. CDR3 length: 15 amino acids. The CDR3 here is CASRESSGSYNEQFF. In DNA, the CDR3 is TGCGCCAGCAGAGAATCTAGCGGCTCCTACAATGAGCAGTTCTTC.

The chain combines TRBV24-1 with TRBJ2-2; TRBD2 matches 7 bases. The V gene's germline CDR1 is KGHDR and CDR2 SFDVKD. This CDR3 contains 12 residues. V lost 8 bases to trimming and J lost 6 bases; unmatched junction nucleotides: 2. CDR3 residues: CATTAGAGELFF. CDR3 DNA sequence: TGTGCCACCACGGCGGGGGCCGGGGAGCTGTTTTTT.

This clonotype came up a few times. V and J are TRBV7-2 and TRBJ2-3, with 8 positions matching TRBD2. CDR1 is SGHTA and CDR2 is FQGNSA in the germline V gene. J lost 5 bases, V lost 4 bases, and 8 bases had no gene match. This CDR3 spans 15 amino acids. This CDR3 is CASSSKTSVRDTQYF. As DNA, the CDR3 is TGTGCCAGCAGCTCAAAGACTAGCGTTAGAGATACGCAGTATTTT.

The V call is TRBV7-2, the J call TRBJ1-2; TRBD1 might be the D (5 bases). This CDR3 has 13 amino acids. The ends were cut back, 4 bases at V and 4 bases at J, with 10 bases in the middle. Germline CDR1 is SGHTA and CDR2 is FQGNSA. The CDR3 DNA is TGTGCCAGCAGCTCGCCCGGGGCCTATGGCTACACCTTC. Encoded protein: CASSSPGAYGYTF. The full variable domain, in which reference TRBV7-2 and TRBJ1-2 provide the parts outside the CDR3, is GAGVSQSPSNKVTEKGKDVELRCDPISGHTALYWYRQSLGQGLEFLIYFQGNSAPDKSGLPSDRFSAERTGGSVSTLTIQRTQQEDSAVYLCASSSPGAYGYTFGSGTRLTVV.

Only a few counts were recorded for this clonotype. The V gene is TRBV20-1, the J gene TRBJ1-6; D gene ambiguous. This CDR3 is 14 amino acids long. V shed 0 bases and J shed 3 bases, with 6 bases lying between them. CDR1 DFQATT and CDR2 SNEGSKA come from the germline V gene (reference sequence). As DNA, the CDR3 is TGCAGTGCTAGAGATTTAGACTATAATTCACCCCTCCACTTT. This codes for CSARDLDYNSPLHF.

CDR3: CSGNRGGEAFF. DNA for the CDR3: TGCAGTGGCAACAGGGGGGGTGAAGCTTTCTTT. The chain has TRBV20-1 and TRBJ1-1; 8 bases are a match to TRBD1. This CDR3 is 11 amino acids long. Germline lookup yields CDR1 DFQATT and CDR2 SNEGSKA (reference sequence). V dropped 7 bases and J dropped 7; count of bases not matched to a gene: 5.

This clonotype came up a few times. The gene calls are TRBV27 and TRBJ2-7, with TRBD2 as a possible D gene (5 bases). This CDR3 is 14 amino acids long. Germline CDR1 is MNHEY and CDR2 is SMNVEV (reference sequence). Trimming removed 5 bases from V and 7 bases from J, with 18 bases in between. CDR3 sequence reads: CASSLQTPPGEQYF. The CDR3 DNA reads as TGTGCCAGCAGTCTCCAGACCCCCCCGGGGGAGCAGTACTTC.

This chain links TRBV20-1 with TRBJ2-5; 9 nucleotides match TRBD2. Germline CDR1 DFQATT, CDR2 SNEGSKA (reference sequence). This CDR3 spans 15 amino acids. Losses at the gene ends were 3 bases for V and 4 bases for J; bases not matched to a gene: 9. Here the CDR3 DNA reads TGCAGTGCTAGGGATGGACCAGCGGGGGGAGAGACCCAGTACTTC. This sequence encodes CSARDGPAGGETQYF.

J is TRBJ1-6 and V is TRBV7-8; D remains unclear. The CDR3 consists of 12 residues. The germline V gene encodes CDR1 SGHVS and CDR2 FQNEAQ. V was cut by 5 bases and J by 10 bases, with 9 bases left in between. CDR3 in amino acids: CASSPPGSPLHF. CDR3 DNA: TGTGCCAGCAGCCCTCCGGGCTCACCCCTCCACTTT.

This chain joins TRBV7-6 and TRBJ2-1; TRBD2 agrees at 7 bases. Germline CDR1 and CDR2: SGHVS and FNYEAQ. The CDR3 is 11 residues long. V gave up 8 bases and J gave up 10 bases; unmatched junction bases: 5. The CDR3 reads CASVGGSEQFF. DNA for the CDR3: TGTGCCAGCGTCGGGGGGTCGGAGCAGTTCTTC.

This chain connects TRBV7-3 to TRBJ2-1, with D possibly being TRBD1 (6 bases). The length of the CDR3 is 14 residues. CDR1 SGHTA and CDR2 FQGTGA come from the germline V gene. Trimming shortened V by 5 bases and J by 2 bases, and 10 bases separated the two germline ends. CDR3 DNA sequence: TGTGCCAGCAGCCCCAGGGGAACCTACAATGAGCAGTTCTTC. Its translation is CASSPRGTYNEQFF.

The sample holds a few counts of this clonotype. In nucleotides, the CDR3 is TGCAGTGCTCTTGAGCGGGAGTTCGGCACAGATACGCAGTATTTT. Encoded protein: CSALEREFGTDTQYF. The rearrangement joins TRBV20-1 to TRBJ2-3; 8 positions match TRBD2. V lost 5 bases to trimming and J lost 1 base; unmatched junction nucleotides: 8. CDR1 is DFQATT and CDR2 is SNEGSKA in the germline V gene (reference sequence). The length of the CDR3 is 15 residues.

The chain employs TRBV7-2 and TRBJ2-3; the match to TRBD2 covers 7 bases. CDR1 is SGHTA, CDR2 FQGNSA, per germline. CDR3 size: 15 residues. Unmatched junction bases numbered 4, after V lost 3 bases and J lost 1 base. This chain's CDR3 is CASSLSGIGTDTQYF. The CDR3, as DNA: TGTGCCAGCAGCTTGAGCGGGATAGGCACAGATACGCAGTATTTT.

This clonotype was observed a handful of times. The chain joins TRBV6-1 to TRBJ2-3, with 8 bases lining up with TRBD1. The V and J ends lost 6 bases and 4 bases, in that order; junction bases with no gene match: 6. The CDR3 runs to 14 residues. Germline CDR1 is MNHNS and CDR2 is SASEGT. Here the CDR3 reads CASRFGQGPDTQYF. DNA of the CDR3: TGTGCCAGCAGGTTTGGACAGGGCCCAGATACGCAGTATTTT.

This clonotype was detected a few times. This sequence joins TRBV6-5 and TRBJ1-1; weak D call: TRBD1 (5 bases). The CDR3 contains 18 residues. Germline assignment: CDR1 MNHEY and CDR2 SVGAGI. V gave up 2 bases and J gave up 0 bases, with 19 bases separating them. CDR3 nucleotide sequence: TGTGCCAGCAGTTACGGATGGACACCCGGGGGGGTGAACACTGAAGCTTTCTTT. This encodes CASSYGWTPGGVNTEAFF.

Concerning this clonotype: The junction departs from the called germline gene at one end, perhaps through a read error. The CDR3 DNA follows: TGTGCCAGCAGCTTGATTCTCAAGGGACAACAGGTTTTC. Protein: CASSLILKGQQVF. The gene calls are TRBV5-6 and TRBJ2-7; D perhaps matches TRBD1 (6 bases). CDR3 length equals 13 residues. Germline assignment: CDR1 SGHDT and CDR2 YYEEEE.

The chain is built from TRBV2 and TRBJ2-3, with D perhaps TRBD1 (6 bases). CDR1 is SNHLY, CDR2 FYNNEI, per germline. The V and J ends lost 5 bases and 5 bases respectively, with 8 bases between them. The length of the CDR3 is 12 residues. The CDR3 region is CASSIQGDTQYF. The CDR3 coding sequence is TGTGCCAGCAGTATACAGGGAGATACGCAGTATTTT.

The rearrangement joins TRBV7-2 to TRBJ2-3; D ambiguous. Trimming shortened V by 2 bases and J by 10 bases, and 13 bases separated the two germline ends. The CDR3 is made up of 13 amino acids. Germline CDR1 reads SGHTA; CDR2 reads FQGNSA. CDR3: CASSLYVTEPQYF. DNA for the CDR3: TGTGCCAGCAGCTTATATGTGACGGAGCCGCAGTATTTT.

This chain joins TRBV6-1 and TRBJ2-2; a possible D gene is TRBD1 (5 bases). In germline, CDR1 is MNHNS, CDR2 SASEGT. This CDR3 contains 14 residues. The ends were cut back, 2 bases at V and 3 bases at J, with 7 bases in the middle. CDR3 in amino acids: CASSEQGYTGELFF. The CDR3, as DNA: TGTGCCAGCAGTGAACAGGGTTACACCGGGGAGCTGTTTTTT.

This clonotype was counted between two and nine times. The V and J genes are TRBV27 and TRBJ2-7; 9 bases map to TRBD2. V was clipped by 4 bases and J by 0 bases; unmatched bases: 1. Germline CDR1 is MNHEY and CDR2 is SMNVEV (reference sequence). This CDR3 is built from 14 residues. The CDR3 DNA follows: TGTGCCAGCAGTTCACTAGCGGGCTCCTACGAGCAGTACTTC. Amino acid sequence: CASSSLAGSYEQYF.

This clonotype was picked up a small number of times. For the CDR3, the DNA is TGTGCCAGCAGGACAGGGATCTACGAGCAGTACTTC. Amino acid sequence: CASRTGIYEQYF. The chain carries TRBV27 and TRBJ2-7; 7 bases align to TRBD1. Germline V CDR1 and CDR2: MNHEY, SMNVEV (reference sequence). This CDR3 is 12 amino acids long. Trimming cost V 6 bases and J 3 bases; bases outside gene matches: 2.

This sequence joins TRBV28 and TRBJ2-2; TRBD2 agrees at 10 bases. In germline, CDR1 is MDHEN, CDR2 SYDVKM. V trimming: 9 bases; J trimming: 5 bases; junction bases outside the gene matches: 9. The CDR3 is 15 amino acids. The CDR3 DNA reads as TGTGCCAGTGCACGGACGACTAGCGGGACCGGGGAGCTGTTTTTT. It specifies CASARTTSGTGELFF.

This clonotype was found once. V usage is TRBV10-3 and J usage is TRBJ2-3; a possible D gene is TRBD1 (5 bases). From germline, CDR1 is ENHRY and CDR2 SYGVKD. V dropped 3 bases and J dropped 4 bases, with 11 bases sitting between them. The CDR3 contains 14 residues. Written as DNA, the CDR3 is TGTGCCATCAGTGATCAGGGTTGGGCAGATACGCAGTATTTT. It is translated as CAISDQGWADTQYF.

The chain recombines TRBV7-9 with TRBJ1-3; D gene ambiguous. V shed 5 bases and J shed 2 bases, with 10 bases lying between them. Germline V CDR1 and CDR2: SEHNR, FQNEAQ (reference sequence). The CDR3 is made up of 14 amino acids. CDR3 amino acids: CASSRGRAGNTIYF. CDR3 nucleotide sequence: TGTGCCAGCAGCCGCGGACGTGCTGGAAACACCATATATTTT. Full variable domain (missing parts from reference TRBV7-9 and TRBJ1-3): DTGVSQNPRHKITKRGQNVTFRCDPISEHNRLYWYRQTLGQGPEFLTYFQNEAQLEKSRLLSDRFSAERPKGSFSTLEIQRTEQGDSAMYLCASSRGRAGNTIYFGEGSWLTVV.

The V call is TRBV29-1, the J call TRBJ2-6, with 8 bases matching TRBD1. V gave up 6 bases and J gave up 2 bases; unmatched junction bases: 6. CDR1 and CDR2 (germline): SQVTM, ANQGSEA. This CDR3 spans 15 amino acids. The CDR3 sequence is CSVSQGAPGANVLTF. The CDR3 DNA reads TGCAGCGTCTCGCAGGGGGCGCCTGGGGCCAACGTCCTGACTTTC.

The chain joins TRBV27 to TRBJ1-5, with D possibly being TRBD1 (5 bases). CDR1 MNHEY and CDR2 SMNVEV come from the germline V gene (reference sequence). The germline V and J ends were trimmed by 4 bases and 9 bases, with 16 bases remaining between them. The CDR3 sequence is 14 residues long. In DNA, the CDR3 is TGTGCCAGCAGTTCCGGGACCGACAATTCGCCCCAGCATTTT. Its translation is CASSSGTDNSPQHF.

This clonotype was seen a few times. The V gene is TRBV7-2, the J gene TRBJ1-1; D is perhaps TRBD1 (5 bases). CDR3 size: 17 residues. Germline lookup yields CDR1 SGHTA and CDR2 FQGNSA. Trimming removed 5 bases at V and 7 bases at J, with 26 bases between. This chain's CDR3 is CASSRHRVGSGMDEAFF. CDR3 nucleotide sequence: TGTGCCAGCAGCCGACACCGGGTAGGCTCAGGGATGGATGAAGCTTTCTTT.

This clonotype showed up just a few times. The chain links TRBV6-2 or TRBV6-3 to TRBJ2-5; D possibly corresponds to TRBD2 (6 bases). The CDR3 has 15 amino acids. The V end was cut by 2 bases, the J end by 1 base, with 11 bases between. Germline assignment: CDR1 MNHEY and CDR2 SVGEGT. In nucleotides, the CDR3 is TGTGCCAGCAGTTACATTCGGGACTCCCAAGAGACCCAGTACTTC. Translation: CASSYIRDSQETQYF.